The 18 T cell receptor beta chains below all came from one sample that was sequenced in a study of T cell repertoires in cytomegalovirus infection. TCRdb ran MiXCR on the reads and lists one entry per CDR3 protein. The sample lists roughly 230,000 distinct CDR3 sequences; about 7% were seen once. The sequencing sample was made of PBMCs. These receptors were taken from a human donor in good health (CMV status not recorded). Some clones in this sample may be carry-over from other donors' samples.

This clonotype was counted many times. The rearrangement joins TRBV29-1 to TRBJ2-2; 7 nucleotides match TRBD1. The CDR3 is 15 residues long. Germline V gene sequence: CDR1 SQVTM, CDR2 ANQGSEA. V lost 5 bases and J lost 6; bases outside the gene matches: 12. CDR3: CSVRDRVWSAGELFF. As DNA, the CDR3 is TGCAGCGTTAGAGACAGGGTGTGGAGCGCCGGGGAGCTGTTTTTT.

The table lists this clonotype with many counts. Sequence at one end of the junction differs from germline and may be a read error. The V gene is TRBV20-1, the J gene TRBJ1-4, with D possibly matching TRBD1 (5 bases). Germline values: CDR1 DFQATT, CDR2 SNEGSKA (reference sequence). The CDR3 has 13 residues. CDR3 sequence: CSAREQGGRAVIF. The DNA of the CDR3 is TGCAGTGCTAGAGAGCAGGGAGGGAGGGCTGTGATTTTT.

CDR3 sequence reads: CSVQETLNTEAFF. CDR3 bases: TGCAGCGTCCAGGAGACCTTAAACACTGAAGCTTTCTTT. This chain links TRBV29-1 with TRBJ1-1; D uncertain. The V and J ends lost 6 bases and 2 bases respectively, with 13 bases between them. This CDR3 comprises 13 residues. CDR1 is SQVTM, CDR2 ANQGSEA, per germline.

This clonotype has at least ten counts. The chain combines TRBV2 with TRBJ1-4; D not resolved. There are 15 residues in the CDR3. Germline lookup yields CDR1 SNHLY and CDR2 FYNNEI. Trimming took off 4 bases at V and 8 bases at J, with 17 bases between the two ends. The CDR3 sequence is CASSGGVRWNEKLFF. DNA of the CDR3: TGTGCCAGCAGTGGTGGAGTACGGTGGAACGAAAAACTGTTTTTT.

This clonotype has at least ten counts. V and J are TRBV20-1 and TRBJ1-1; D remains ambiguous. Looked up from germline, CDR1 is DFQATT and CDR2 is SNEGSKA (reference sequence). The V end was cut by 3 bases, the J end by 0 bases, with 11 bases between. This CDR3 has 14 amino acids. The CDR3 nucleotides read TGCAGTGCTAGCCGAGCGACCATGAACACTGAAGCTTTCTTT. Its translation: CSASRATMNTEAFF.

This clonotype was seen at least ten times. This chain connects TRBV7-8 to TRBJ2-7; the D call may be TRBD1 or TRBD2 (5 bases each). Per germline, CDR1 SGHVS and CDR2 FQNEAQ. Trimming took off 5 bases at V and 2 bases at J, with 13 bases between the two ends. This CDR3 is built from 14 residues. The CDR3 DNA reads as TGTGCCAGCAGCCCCTCAGGGAGCACCTACGAGCAGTACTTC. It encodes CASSPSGSTYEQYF.

This clonotype was detected ten times or more. This chain connects TRBV6-2 or TRBV6-3 to TRBJ2-1; 7 bases align to TRBD1. The germline gives CDR1 MNHEY, CDR2 SVGEGT. The CDR3 is 14 amino acids. The J segment lost 5 bases and the V segment lost 4 bases, leaving 5 bases of the junction unmatched. CDR3 nucleotides: TGTGCCAGCAGTTCCGGGACAGAGAACAATGAGCAGTTCTTC. It specifies CASSSGTENNEQFF.

This clonotype was recorded at least ten times. In DNA form, the CDR3 reads TGTGCCAGCAGGAACAGGGGAGAGAATGAGCAGTTCTTC. This sequence encodes CASRNRGENEQFF. The chain employs TRBV12-3 or TRBV12-4 and TRBJ2-1, with 7 nucleotides matching TRBD1. The CDR3 is 13 amino acids. J lost 7 bases, V lost 6 bases, and 6 bases had no gene match.

This chain uses TRBV6-2 or TRBV6-3 with TRBJ2-7; the D gene could be TRBD1 or TRBD2 (5 bases each). CDR3 length: 13 residues. Germline V CDR1 and CDR2: MNHEY, SVGEGT. The ends were cut back, 4 bases at V and 7 bases at J, with 14 bases in the middle. The CDR3 sequence: CASSWVGTGEQYF. The CDR3 DNA follows: TGTGCCAGCAGTTGGGTAGGGACGGGTGAGCAGTACTTC.

This clonotype has ten or more counts. V usage is TRBV30 and J usage is TRBJ1-5; D remains ambiguous. Germline CDR1 is GTSNPN and CDR2 is SVGIG (reference sequence). Trimming pared 0 bases from V and 5 bases from J, leaving 11 bases between. The CDR3 has 14 residues. Here the CDR3 DNA reads TGTGCCTGGAGTGTTAATTTGGGTGATCAGCCCCAGCATTTT. Amino acids: CAWSVNLGDQPQHF.

The CDR3 loop reads CSVVSPQGASNGYTF. The CDR3 DNA sequence: TGCAGCGTTGTTTCCCCCCAGGGGGCCTCAAACGGCTACACCTTC. The genes are TRBV29-1 and TRBJ1-2, with 8 nucleotides matching TRBD1. Germline-derived CDR1 and CDR2 are SQVTM and ANQGSEA. Unmatched junction bases numbered 15, after V lost 4 bases and J lost 8 bases. This CDR3 region has 15 residues.

The CDR3, as DNA: TGTGCCAGCAGTTACTCGGGACTAGGTAATGAGCAGTTCTTC. This codes for CASSYSGLGNEQFF. The V gene is TRBV6-8, the J gene TRBJ2-1; 8 nucleotides agree with TRBD2. The CDR3 runs to 14 residues. Germline V lookup: CDR1 MNHGY, CDR2 SAAAGT. Unmatched junction bases numbered 2, after V lost 0 bases and J lost 7 bases.

This clonotype was found a few times. The chain recombines TRBV6-4 with TRBJ2-7; D unresolved. CDR3 size: 18 residues. Germline CDR1 is MRHNA and CDR2 is SNTAGT. V lost 0 bases and J lost 6, with 24 bases in between. The DNA for the CDR3 is TGTGCCAGCAGTGACTCGATGGGGTACTCGGACCGCTCCCGCGAGCAGTACTTC. Translation gives CASSDSMGYSDRSREQYF.

This clonotype was detected ten times or more. The chain links TRBV6-5 to TRBJ2-6, with D hard to call. This CDR3 is 14 amino acids long. V was clipped by 2 bases and J by 1 base, with 3 bases between them. Germline V gene data show CDR1 as MNHEY and CDR2 as SVGAGI. The CDR3 DNA reads as TGTGCCAGCAGTTACGTATCTGGGGCCAACGTCCTGACTTTC. Translating it yields CASSYVSGANVLTF.

This clonotype was observed at least ten times. The CDR3, as DNA: TGCAGTGCTAGACCCCCCGCAGGGTCCGATCATGGCTACACCTTC. This gives the protein CSARPPAGSDHGYTF. This chain uses TRBV20-1 with TRBJ1-2, with D maybe TRBD1 (5 bases). V dropped 2 bases and J dropped 6 bases, with 19 bases sitting between them. Germline CDR1 is DFQATT and CDR2 is SNEGSKA (reference sequence). CDR3 length: 15 amino acids.

This clonotype was picked up many times. The rearrangement links TRBV2 to TRBJ1-2; D is ambiguous. CDR1 and CDR2 from the germline V gene are SNHLY and FYNNEI. Trimming pared 4 bases from V and 3 bases from J, leaving 9 bases between. This CDR3 comprises 13 residues. CDR3 region: CASSGDRDYGYTF. CDR3 nucleotide sequence: TGTGCCAGCAGTGGGGATAGAGACTATGGCTACACCTTC.

This clonotype was seen at least ten times. The CDR3, as DNA: TGTGCCAGTAGCCCGAGCGGGGGAGGCACAGATACGCAGTATTTT. Its translation: CASSPSGGGTDTQYF. V gene TRBV19 combines with J gene TRBJ2-3, with TRBD2 identical over 8 bases. The CDR3 runs to 15 residues. The ends lost 6 bases at V and 1 base at J; junction bases unmatched: 6. CDR1 and CDR2 from the germline V gene are LNHDA and SQIVND (reference sequence).

This clonotype was observed at least ten times. The chain links TRBV7-2 to TRBJ1-1, with TRBD1 identical over 10 bases. Germline V lookup: CDR1 SGHTA, CDR2 FQGNSA. This CDR3 region has 14 residues. V trimming: 3 bases; J trimming: 4 bases; junction bases outside the gene matches: 2. This CDR3 is CASSLGQGTTEAFF. The CDR3, as DNA: TGTGCCAGCAGCTTGGGACAGGGGACCACTGAAGCTTTCTTT.